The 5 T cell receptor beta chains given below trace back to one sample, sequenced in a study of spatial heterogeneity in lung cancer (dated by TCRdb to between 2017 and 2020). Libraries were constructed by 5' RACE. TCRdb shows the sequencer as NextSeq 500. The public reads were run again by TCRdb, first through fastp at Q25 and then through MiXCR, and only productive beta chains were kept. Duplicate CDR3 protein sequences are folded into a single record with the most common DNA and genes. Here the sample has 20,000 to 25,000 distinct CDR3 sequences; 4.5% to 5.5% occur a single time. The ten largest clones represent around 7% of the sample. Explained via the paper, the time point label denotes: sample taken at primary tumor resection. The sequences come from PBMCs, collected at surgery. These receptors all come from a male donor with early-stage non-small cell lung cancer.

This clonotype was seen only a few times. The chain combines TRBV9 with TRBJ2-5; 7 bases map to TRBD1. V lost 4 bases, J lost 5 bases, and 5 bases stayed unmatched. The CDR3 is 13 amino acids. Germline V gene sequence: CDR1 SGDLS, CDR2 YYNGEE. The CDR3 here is CASSPGQSETQYF. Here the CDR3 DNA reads TGTGCCAGCAGCCCGGGACAGTCCGAGACCCAGTACTTC.

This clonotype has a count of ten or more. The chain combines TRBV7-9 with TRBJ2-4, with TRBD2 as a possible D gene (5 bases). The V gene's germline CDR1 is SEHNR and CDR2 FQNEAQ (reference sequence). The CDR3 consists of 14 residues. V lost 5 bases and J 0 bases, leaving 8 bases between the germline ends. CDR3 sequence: CASSDTRAKNIQYF. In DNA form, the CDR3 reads TGTGCCAGCAGCGACACTAGAGCCAAAAACATTCAGTACTTC.

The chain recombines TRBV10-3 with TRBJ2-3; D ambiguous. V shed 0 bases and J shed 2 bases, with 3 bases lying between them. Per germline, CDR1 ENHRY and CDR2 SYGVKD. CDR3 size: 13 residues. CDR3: CAISESFTDTQYF. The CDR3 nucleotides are TGTGCCATCAGTGAGTCATTCACAGATACGCAGTATTTT.

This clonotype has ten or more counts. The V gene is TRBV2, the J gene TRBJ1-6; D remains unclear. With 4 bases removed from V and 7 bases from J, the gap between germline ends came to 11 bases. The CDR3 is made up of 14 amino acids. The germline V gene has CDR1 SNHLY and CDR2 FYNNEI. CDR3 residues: CASSGRGVNSPLHF. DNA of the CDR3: TGTGCCAGCAGTGGTCGGGGTGTGAATTCACCCCTCCACTTT.

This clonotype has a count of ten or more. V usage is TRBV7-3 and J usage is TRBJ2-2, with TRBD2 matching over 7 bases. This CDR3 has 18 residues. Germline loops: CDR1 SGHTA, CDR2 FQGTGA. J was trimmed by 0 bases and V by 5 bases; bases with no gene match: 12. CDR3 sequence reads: CASSPRPILAANTGELFF. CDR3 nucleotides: TGTGCCAGCAGCCCCCGTCCAATCCTAGCGGCGAACACCGGGGAGCTGTTTTTT. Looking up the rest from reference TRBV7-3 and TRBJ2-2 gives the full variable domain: GAGVSQTPSNKVTEKGKYVELRCDPISGHTALYWYRQSLGQGPEFLIYFQGTGAADDSGLPNDRFFAVRPEGSVSTLKIQRTERGDSAVYLCASSPRPILAANTGELFFGEGSRLTVL.